The 21 T cell receptor beta chains below all came from one sample that was sequenced in a study of OX40 agonist ivuxolimab in advanced cancers. Data came from immunoSEQ multiplex PCR; TCRdb stores just in-frame clones and leaves some out. The sample gives about 69,000 clones, over 60% of which show up once; around 2% is in the top ten. The sample consisted of CD4+ or CD8+ T cells sorted from blood, taken in a trial of the OX40 agonist ivuxolimab. The receptors were sampled from an adult with an advanced solid tumor such as melanoma, head and neck, liver or kidney cancer.

The chain recombines TRBV19 with TRBJ1-5, with a weak D call TRBD1 (5 bases). V was clipped by 4 bases and J by 5 bases, with 12 bases between them. Germline CDR1 LNHDA, CDR2 SQIVND (reference sequence). This CDR3 is 14 amino acids long. This chain's CDR3 is CASSKGWDDQPQHF. In DNA form, the CDR3 reads TGTGCCAGTAGTAAAGGATGGGACGATCAGCCCCAGCATTTT.

The chain combines TRBV6-5 with TRBJ2-5; tentative D call: TRBD1 (6 bases). The CDR3 spans 14 residues. Trimming removed 6 bases from V and 7 bases from J, with 18 bases in between. The germline CDR1 and CDR2 sequences are MNHEY and SVGAGI. CDR3 region: CASSWDGRGGTQYF. The CDR3 DNA sequence: TGTGCCAGCAGCTGGGACGGCAGAGGGGGGACCCAGTACTTC.

The rearrangement uses TRBV11-2 and TRBJ1-4, with D unclear. V shed 2 bases and J shed 7 bases, with 5 bases lying between them. Germline V gene data show CDR1 as SGHAT and CDR2 as FQNNGV. The CDR3 loop spans 12 amino acids. The CDR3 DNA reads as TGTGCCAGCAGCTTATCCGGTGAAAAACTGTTTTTT. Its protein is CASSLSGEKLFF.

The chain is built from TRBV5-1 and TRBJ2-1, with TRBD1 matching over 11 bases. The CDR3 is made up of 19 amino acids. CDR1 SGHRS and CDR2 YFSETQ come from the germline V gene. V lost 4 bases to trimming and J lost 0 bases; unmatched junction nucleotides: 12. The chain's CDR3 is CASSLPRTGGFSSYNEQFF. The CDR3 bases are TGCGCCAGCAGCCTGCCCCGGACAGGGGGCTTCAGCTCCTACAATGAGCAGTTCTTC.

The chain joins TRBV10-3 to TRBJ1-1; 8 nucleotides align to TRBD1. The germline gives CDR1 ENHRY, CDR2 SYGVKD. V gave up 10 bases and J gave up 2 bases; unmatched junction bases: 6. The CDR3 consists of 13 residues. DNA of the CDR3: TGTGCCACCCGGGGACAGGACAACACTGAAGCTTTCTTT. Protein product: CATRGQDNTEAFF.

V gene TRBV7-8 combines with J gene TRBJ2-2, with TRBD2 identical over 10 bases. CDR1 is SGHVS, CDR2 FQNEAQ, per germline. This CDR3 region has 16 residues. V was pared by 2 bases and J by 5 bases, with 5 bases of the junction left unmatched. The CDR3, as DNA: TGTGCCAGCAGCTTAACTAGCGGGGCGCTGACCGGGGAGCTGTTTTTT. It yields the protein CASSLTSGALTGELFF.

The chain recombines TRBV5-1 with TRBJ2-3, with TRBD2 matching 8 bases. Germline CDR1 and CDR2: SGHRS and YFSETQ. The trim removed 0 bases at V and 5 bases at J, leaving 8 bases unmatched. The CDR3 extends over 16 amino acids. CDR3 nucleotides: TGCGCCAGCAGCTTGGATGCGGGGGGAGTGGGAGATACGCAGTATTTT. This encodes CASSLDAGGVGDTQYF.

The chain recombines TRBV5-1 with TRBJ2-2, with D unresolved. V lost 4 bases, J lost 6 bases, and 13 bases lay in between. CDR1 is SGHRS, CDR2 YFSETQ, per germline. The length of the CDR3 is 14 residues. The CDR3 nucleotides are TGCGCCAGCAGCCAATTAACGGCGGCCGGGGAGCTGTTTTTT. Protein product: CASSQLTAAGELFF.

This clone occurred a few times. This chain connects TRBV11-3 to TRBJ2-5; D uncertain. Germline assignment: CDR1 SGHNT and CDR2 YENEEA. This CDR3 is built from 13 residues. Trimming removed 5 bases at V and 3 bases at J, with 10 bases between. The CDR3 region is CASSLSMKETQYF. The CDR3 coding sequence is TGTGCCAGCAGCCTATCTATGAAAGAGACCCAGTACTTC.

In its sample, this clone is medium-sized. The rearrangement joins TRBV18 to TRBJ2-2, with D possibly being TRBD1 (5 bases). V was pared by 4 bases and J by 1 base, with 7 bases between. Germline V gene lookup returns CDR1 KGHSH and CDR2 LQKENI. The CDR3 length is 14 residues. The CDR3 DNA reads as TGTGCCAGCTCACAGGGGAAGAACACCGGGGAGCTGTTTTTT. It codes for CASSQGKNTGELFF.

This chain joins TRBV29-1 and TRBJ2-2; D is uncertain. Germline V lookup: CDR1 SQVTM, CDR2 ANQGSEA. This CDR3 spans 15 amino acids. Deletions cut 1 base from V and 2 bases from J, with 11 bases between. CDR3 sequence (DNA): TGCAGCGTTGAAGTAGGGTCAACTAACACCGGGGAGCTGTTTTTT. It translates to CSVEVGSTNTGELFF.

The V and J genes are TRBV30 and TRBJ2-3, with TRBD2 matching 8 bases. Trimming took 4 bases from V and 4 from J; bases not matched to a gene: 10. The V gene's germline CDR1 is GTSNPN and CDR2 SVGIG (reference sequence). The CDR3 extends over 15 amino acids. CDR3 loop: CAWTPLSGRADTQYF. Here the CDR3 DNA reads TGTGCCTGGACCCCCCTGAGCGGGAGAGCAGATACGCAGTATTTT. The full variable domain, rest sourced from reference TRBV30 and TRBJ2-3, is SQTIHQWPATLVQPVGSPLSLECTVEGTSNPNLYWYRQAAGRGLQLLFYSVGIGQISSEVPQNLSASRPQDRQFILSSKKLLLSDSGFYLCAWTPLSGRADTQYFGPGTRLTVL.

This clone turned up a few times. The gene calls are TRBV15 and TRBJ2-7; D gene ambiguous. Germline-derived CDR1 and CDR2 are LNHNV and YYDKDF (reference sequence). Trimming removed 0 bases from V and 7 bases from J, with 10 bases in between. This CDR3 spans 13 amino acids. The DNA of the CDR3 is TGTGCCACCAGCAGAGAGGCACAGTTTGAGCAGTACTTC. Protein: CATSREAQFEQYF.

The chain combines TRBV7-2 with TRBJ1-5; no definite D call. Trimming shortened V by 4 bases and J by 4 bases, and 11 bases separated the two germline ends. The germline V gene encodes CDR1 SGHTA and CDR2 FQGNSA. The CDR3 spans 14 residues. The CDR3 bases are TGTGCCAGCAGCTCTCAGGCGTTAAATCAGCCCCAGCATTTT. It is translated as CASSSQALNQPQHF.

The rearrangement uses TRBV6-5 and TRBJ2-7, with 9 bases identical to TRBD1. Looked up from germline, CDR1 is MNHEY and CDR2 is SVGAGI. The V and J ends lost 2 bases and 7 bases, in that order; junction bases with no gene match: 6. This CDR3 has 14 residues. The CDR3 coding sequence is TGTGCCAGCAGTTACCAGGACAGGGGTGGGGAGCAGTACTTC. Protein product: CASSYQDRGGEQYF.

The chain uses TRBV5-1 and TRBJ2-1; no definite D call. The CDR3 has 15 residues. V dropped 1 base and J dropped 0 bases, with 8 bases sitting between them. CDR1 and CDR2 (germline): SGHRS, YFSETQ. This chain's CDR3 is CASSLQSPSYNEQFF. DNA of the CDR3: TGCGCCAGCAGCTTGCAGAGCCCCTCCTACAATGAGCAGTTCTTC.

The CDR3 bases are TGCGCCAGCAGCGAAGCTCTCGGACTACAAGAGACCCAGTACTTC. Translated, it gives CASSEALGLQETQYF. The rearrangement joins TRBV5-1 to TRBJ2-5, with D possibly matching TRBD2 (6 bases). CDR1 and CDR2 (germline): SGHRS, YFSETQ. The CDR3 has 15 residues. V lost 4 bases to trimming and J lost 2 bases, with 15 bases between them.

This clone was picked up a small number of times. The CDR3 DNA follows: TGTGCCATCCAGGAGGGCCTTAATTCACCCCTCCACTTT. Its protein is CAIQEGLNSPLHF. The rearrangement links TRBV25-1 to TRBJ1-6; D gene ambiguous. Deletions cut 10 bases from V and 6 bases from J, with 13 bases between. Germline assignment: CDR1 MGHDK and CDR2 SYGVNS. The CDR3 is made up of 13 amino acids.

CDR3 nucleotides: TGTGCCAGTAGTATAGCAGTTTCCTACGAGCAGTACTTC. Amino acid sequence: CASSIAVSYEQYF. This chain connects TRBV19 to TRBJ2-7; D is ambiguous. Trimming left V 1 base short and J 1 base short, with 5 bases between. The germline CDR1 and CDR2 sequences are LNHDA and SQIVND (reference sequence). This CDR3 region has 13 residues.

The chain has TRBV5-4 and TRBJ1-1, with D possibly being TRBD1 (5 bases). CDR1 is SGHNT and CDR2 is YYREEE in the germline V gene (reference sequence). V was clipped by 0 bases and J by 1 base, with 10 bases between them. The CDR3 runs 15 residues. The CDR3 reads CASSLGGPGNTEAFF. CDR3 bases: TGTGCCAGCAGCTTGGGGGGCCCGGGGAACACTGAAGCTTTCTTT.

J is TRBJ2-7 and V is TRBV5-8; 11 bases line up with TRBD1. The J segment lost 3 bases and the V segment lost 6 bases, leaving 8 bases of the junction unmatched. This CDR3 contains 15 residues. Germline loops: CDR1 SGHTS, CDR2 YDEGEE. The CDR3 loop is CASTHWTGGNYEQYF. The CDR3, as DNA: TGTGCCAGCACCCACTGGACAGGGGGCAACTACGAGCAGTACTTC.